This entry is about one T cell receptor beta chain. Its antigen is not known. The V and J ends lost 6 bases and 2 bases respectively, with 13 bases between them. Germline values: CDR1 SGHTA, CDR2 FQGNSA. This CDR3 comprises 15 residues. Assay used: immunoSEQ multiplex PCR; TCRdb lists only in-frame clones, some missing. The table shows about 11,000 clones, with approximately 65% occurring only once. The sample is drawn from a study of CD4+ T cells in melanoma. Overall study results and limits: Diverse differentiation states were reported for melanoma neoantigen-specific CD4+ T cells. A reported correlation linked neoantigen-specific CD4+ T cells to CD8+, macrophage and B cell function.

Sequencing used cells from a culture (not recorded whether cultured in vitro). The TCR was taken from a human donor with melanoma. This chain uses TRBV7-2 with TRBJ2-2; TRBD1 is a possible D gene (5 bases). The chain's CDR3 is CASRQGARNTGELFF. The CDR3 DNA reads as TGTGCCAGCAGACAAGGGGCGAGAAACACCGGGGAGCTGTTTTTT.